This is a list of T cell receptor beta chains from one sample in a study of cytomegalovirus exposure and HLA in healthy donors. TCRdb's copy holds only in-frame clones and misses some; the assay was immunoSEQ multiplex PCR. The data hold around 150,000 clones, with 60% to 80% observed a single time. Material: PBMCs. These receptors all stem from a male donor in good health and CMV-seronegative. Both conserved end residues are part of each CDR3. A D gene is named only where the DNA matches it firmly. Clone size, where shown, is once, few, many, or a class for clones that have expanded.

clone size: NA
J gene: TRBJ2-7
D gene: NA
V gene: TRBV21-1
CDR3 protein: CASSKGQRVNYEQYF
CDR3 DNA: TGTGCCAGCAGCAAAGGGCAGCGGGTCAACTACGAGCAGTACTTC

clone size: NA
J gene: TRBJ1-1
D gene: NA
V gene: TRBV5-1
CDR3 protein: CASRGGTEAFF
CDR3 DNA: TGCGCCAGCAGAGGGGGAACTGAAGCTTTCTTT

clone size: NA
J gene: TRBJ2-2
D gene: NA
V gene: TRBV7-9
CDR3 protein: CASSWTITGELFF
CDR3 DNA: TGTGCCAGCAGTTGGACTATCACCGGGGAGCTGTTTTTT

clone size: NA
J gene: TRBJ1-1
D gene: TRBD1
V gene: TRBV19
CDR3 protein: CASSWGLGQGNTEAFF
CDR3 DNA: TGTGCCAGTAGTTGGGGGTTGGGACAGGGGAACACTGAAGCTTTCTTT

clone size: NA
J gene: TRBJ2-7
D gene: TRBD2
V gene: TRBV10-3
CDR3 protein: CAISGASGRYEQYF
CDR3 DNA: TGTGCCATCAGTGGAGCTAGCGGGAGATACGAGCAGTACTTC

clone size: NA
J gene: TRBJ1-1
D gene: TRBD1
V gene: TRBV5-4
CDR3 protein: CASRDRDLAEAFF
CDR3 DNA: TGTGCCAGCCGGGACAGGGATCTCGCTGAAGCTTTCTTT

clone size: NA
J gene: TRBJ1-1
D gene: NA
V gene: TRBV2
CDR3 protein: CASSPTQGFRNTEAFF
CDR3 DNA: TGTGCCAGCAGTCCCACCCAGGGATTCCGAAACACTGAAGCTTTCTTT

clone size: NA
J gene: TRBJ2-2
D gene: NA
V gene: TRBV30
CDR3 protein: CAWSWDIANTGELFF
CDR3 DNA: TGTGCCTGGAGTTGGGACATAGCGAACACCGGGGAGCTGTTTTTT

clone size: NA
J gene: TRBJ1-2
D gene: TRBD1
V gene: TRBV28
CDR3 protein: CASATDRESNYGYTF
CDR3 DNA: TGTGCCAGCGCGACGGACAGGGAGTCTAACTATGGCTACACCTTC

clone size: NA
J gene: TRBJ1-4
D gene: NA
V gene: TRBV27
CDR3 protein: CASSLTPPGEKLFF
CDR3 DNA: TGTGCCAGCAGTTTAACACCGCCGGGTGAAAAACTGTTTTTT

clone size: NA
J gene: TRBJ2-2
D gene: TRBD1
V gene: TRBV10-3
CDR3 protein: CAIRGQGASTGELFF
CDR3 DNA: TGTGCCATCAGAGGACAGGGGGCAAGCACCGGGGAGCTGTTTTTT

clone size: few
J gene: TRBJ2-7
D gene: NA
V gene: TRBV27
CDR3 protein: CASSLKTAYEQYF
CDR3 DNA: TGTGCCAGCAGTTTAAAGACAGCCTACGAGCAGTACTTC

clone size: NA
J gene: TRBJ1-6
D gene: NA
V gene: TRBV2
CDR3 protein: CASSGGTAGNSPLHF
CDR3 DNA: TGTGCCAGCAGTGGCGGGACCGCGGGGAATTCACCCCTCCACTTT

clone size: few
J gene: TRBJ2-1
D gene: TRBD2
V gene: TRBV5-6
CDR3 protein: CASSPWTSGPPEQFF
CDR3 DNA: TGTGCCAGCAGCCCCTGGACTAGCGGGCCGCCTGAGCAGTTCTTC

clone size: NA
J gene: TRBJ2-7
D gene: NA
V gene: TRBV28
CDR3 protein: CASSLIRLEQYF
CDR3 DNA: TGTGCCAGCAGTTTAATCCGCCTCGAGCAGTACTTC

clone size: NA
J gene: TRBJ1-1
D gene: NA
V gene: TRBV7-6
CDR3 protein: CASSLGASMNTEAFF
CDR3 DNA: TGTGCCAGCAGCTTAGGGGCCAGCATGAACACTGAAGCTTTCTTT

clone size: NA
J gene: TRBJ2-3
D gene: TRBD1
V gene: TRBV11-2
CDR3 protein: CASSIRQGPQYF
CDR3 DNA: TGTGCCAGCAGCATACGACAGGGCCCGCAGTATTTT